This passage covers 24 T cell receptor beta chains from one sample sequenced in a study of blood T cell repertoires in COVID-19. Clones were sequenced by immunoSEQ multiplex PCR, and TCRdb holds only the in-frame ones, with some missing. The data contain around 200,000 clones, about 85% of them singletons. Source material: PBMCs or T cells enriched from blood (not recorded which). The receptors were gathered from a man aged 35-49 years who had recovered from COVID-19.

The gene calls are TRBV6-5 and TRBJ1-1, with TRBD1 matching 9 bases. Germline V gene data show CDR1 as MNHEY and CDR2 as SVGAGI. V lost 8 bases and J lost 4; bases outside the gene matches: 11. This CDR3 has 15 amino acids. The CDR3, as DNA: TGTGCCAGCCGTAGGTCTAGGACAGGGGTCACTGAAGCTTTCTTT. Its protein product is CASRRSRTGVTEAFF.

This clone was seen only once. The chain carries TRBV4-1 and TRBJ1-2, with TRBD1 as a possible D gene (5 bases). Looked up from germline, CDR1 is MGHRA and CDR2 is YSYEKL. Trimming stripped 1 base from V and 5 bases from J, with 14 bases between. The CDR3 runs 15 residues. CDR3 nucleotide sequence: TGCGCCAGCAGCCAAGCGCAGGGTTTACCTTATGGCTACACCTTC. Its protein is CASSQAQGLPYGYTF.

The count of this clone is one. The chain uses TRBV27 and TRBJ2-1, with TRBD2 matching over 12 bases. The V segment lost 5 bases and the J segment 4 bases; nucleotides outside the gene matches: 9. The CDR3 length is 17 residues. Per the germline V gene, CDR1 is MNHEY and CDR2 is SMNVEV (reference sequence). CDR3 in amino acids: CASSTLPGTSGYNEQFF. For the CDR3, the DNA is TGTGCCAGCAGTACGCTCCCCGGGACTAGCGGGTACAATGAGCAGTTCTTC.

The V and J genes are TRBV30 and TRBJ2-7; 9 nucleotides align to TRBD2. This CDR3 contains 15 residues. The V segment lost 3 bases and the J segment 1 base; nucleotides outside the gene matches: 7. CDR1 is GTSNPN and CDR2 is SVGIG in the germline V gene (reference sequence). The chain's CDR3 is CAWRKAGGFSYEQYF. CDR3 in DNA: TGTGCCTGGAGGAAAGCGGGAGGTTTTTCCTACGAGCAGTACTTC. Filled out from reference TRBV30 and TRBJ2-7, the complete variable domain reads SQTIHQWPATLVQPVGSPLSLECTVEGTSNPNLYWYRQAAGRGLQLLFYSVGIGQISSEVPQNLSASRPQDRQFILSSKKLLLSDSGFYLCAWRKAGGFSYEQYFGPGTRLTVT.

J is TRBJ2-7 and V is TRBV28; no clear D gene. V dropped 4 bases and J dropped 0 bases, with 4 bases sitting between them. CDR3 length equals 12 residues. Germline CDR1 reads MDHEN; CDR2 reads SYDVKM. The CDR3 sequence: CASSSYSYEQYF. The CDR3 DNA is TGTGCCAGCAGTTCTTACTCCTACGAGCAGTACTTC.

V usage is TRBV28 and J usage is TRBJ1-2; D possibly corresponds to TRBD1 (6 bases). The CDR3 spans 12 residues. Between the trimmed V and J ends, which lost 5 bases and 4 bases, there was a span of 8 bases. CDR1 MDHEN and CDR2 SYDVKM come from the germline V gene. CDR3 DNA sequence: TGTGCCAGCAGTCAGACAGGCTATGGCTACACCTTC. Translation: CASSQTGYGYTF.

The chain recombines TRBV28 with TRBJ1-5; TRBD1 is a possible D gene (6 bases). Germline CDR1 MDHEN, CDR2 SYDVKM. This CDR3 has 14 amino acids. V lost 6 bases and J 5 bases, leaving 14 bases between the germline ends. The CDR3 DNA sequence: TGTGCCAGCAGCTTGATTGGACAGTATCAGCCCCAGCATTTT. It translates to CASSLIGQYQPQHF.

The V gene is TRBV19, the J gene TRBJ1-1, with TRBD1 as a possible D gene (6 bases). V dropped 8 bases and J dropped 4 bases, with 14 bases sitting between them. Per germline, CDR1 LNHDA and CDR2 SQIVND (reference sequence). This CDR3 is built from 13 residues. In nucleotides, the CDR3 is TGTGCCAGTCATTTCGCAGGGGTCACTGAAGCTTTCTTT. The encoded protein is CASHFAGVTEAFF.

The CDR3 nucleotides are TGTGCCAGCAGGGGACAGGACGCAACTAATGAAAAACTGTTTTTT. This encodes CASRGQDATNEKLFF. The chain couples TRBV27 to TRBJ1-4; 8 bases map to TRBD1. CDR1 is MNHEY and CDR2 is SMNVEV in the germline V gene (reference sequence). The length of the CDR3 is 15 residues. J gave up 0 bases and V 6 bases, and 3 bases lay outside the gene matches. Full variable domain (outside the CDR3, taken from reference TRBV27 and TRBJ1-4): EAQVTQNPRYLITVTGKKLTVTCSQNMNHEYMSWYRQDPGLGLRQIYYSMNVEVTDKGDVPEGYKVSRKEKRNFPLILESPSPNQTSLYFCASRGQDATNEKLFFGSGTQLSVL.

The V call is TRBV28, the J call TRBJ1-1; D is unresolved. The CDR3 contains 15 residues. From germline, CDR1 is MDHEN and CDR2 SYDVKM. V was shortened by 4 bases and J by 0 bases, with 12 bases between the two germline ends. The CDR3 DNA reads as TGTGCCAGCAGTTATACTCTACCCATGAACACTGAAGCTTTCTTT. This encodes CASSYTLPMNTEAFF. The entire variable domain, with the rest obtained from reference TRBV28 and TRBJ1-1, is as follows: DVKVTQSSRYLVKRTGEKVFLECVQDMDHENMFWYRQDPGLGLRLIYFSYDVKMKEKGDIPEGYSVSREKKERFSLILESASTNQTSMYLCASSYTLPMNTEAFFGQGTRLTVV.

The chain uses TRBV9 and TRBJ1-6; the D is unclear. Trimming pared 5 bases from V and 9 bases from J, leaving 12 bases between. Looked up from germline, CDR1 is SGDLS and CDR2 is YYNGEE. The CDR3 has 13 residues. The CDR3 DNA sequence: TGTGCCAGCAGTCCAGGCCGGGGTTCACCCCTCCACTTT. It encodes CASSPGRGSPLHF.

The chain recombines TRBV10-1 with TRBJ2-7; 9 bases match TRBD2. The CDR3 runs 15 residues. Germline-derived CDR1 and CDR2 are WNHNN and SYGVQD (reference sequence). J lost 5 bases, V lost 4 bases, and 9 bases had no gene match. CDR3 coding DNA: TGCGCCAGCAGTGCCGCTACCGGGACTAGCCACGAGCAGTACTTC. This encodes CASSAATGTSHEQYF.

This clone occurred once. This rearrangement joins TRBV9 to TRBJ2-5, with TRBD2 as a possible D gene (5 bases). The V and J ends lost 0 bases and 1 base respectively, with 7 bases between them. The CDR3 has 14 amino acids. The germline gives CDR1 SGDLS, CDR2 YYNGEE. CDR3 coding DNA: TGTGCCAGCAGCGTAGAGCGGTTCCAAGAGACCCAGTACTTC. It specifies CASSVERFQETQYF.

This rearrangement joins TRBV5-1 to TRBJ2-7; 7 nucleotides agree with TRBD1. J was trimmed by 2 bases and V by 0 bases; bases with no gene match: 5. The CDR3 totals 15 residues. CDR1 is SGHRS, CDR2 YFSETQ, per germline. The CDR3 spells CASSLVSGQTYEQYF. The CDR3 DNA follows: TGCGCCAGCAGCTTGGTGTCGGGACAGACCTACGAGCAGTACTTC. The variable domain in full, completed from reference TRBV5-1 and TRBJ2-7, reads KAGVTQTPRYLIKTRGQQVTLSCSPISGHRSVSWYQQTPGQGLQFLFEYFSETQRNKGNFPGRFSGRQFSNSRSEMNVSTLELGDSALYLCASSLVSGQTYEQYFGPGTRLTVT.

This clone was seen more than once but under ten times. The chain is built from TRBV3-1 (or the pseudogene TRBV3-2) and TRBJ2-7; 13 bases map to TRBD2. The germline V gene encodes CDR1 LGHDT and CDR2 YNNKEL (reference sequence). The CDR3 consists of 15 residues. J gave up 6 bases and V 0 bases, and 2 bases lay outside the gene matches. CDR3 DNA: TGTGCCAGCAGCCAAGATCGACTAGCGGGGGGCGAGCAGTACTTC. Translated: CASSQDRLAGGEQYF.

The rearrangement links TRBV18 to TRBJ2-1; 12 positions agree with TRBD2. After removal of 5 bases from V and 3 bases from J, the junction contained 5 bases not matched to a gene. The CDR3 totals 16 residues. Germline CDR1 reads KGHSH; CDR2 reads LQKENI. This chain's CDR3 is CASSIPGLAGYNEQFF. The CDR3 coding sequence is TGTGCCAGCTCAATCCCGGGACTAGCGGGCTACAATGAGCAGTTCTTC.

The rearrangement joins TRBV12-3 or TRBV12-4 to TRBJ1-5; the match to TRBD1 covers 7 bases. V lost 6 bases to trimming and J lost 7 bases; unmatched junction nucleotides: 6. This CDR3 contains 13 residues. The CDR3 is CASSLDREQPQHF. DNA for the CDR3: TGTGCCAGCAGCCTAGACAGGGAGCAGCCCCAGCATTTT.

J is TRBJ2-7 and V is TRBV5-1; 7 bases align to TRBD1. J gave up 1 base and V 0 bases, and 7 bases lay outside the gene matches. Germline values: CDR1 SGHRS, CDR2 YFSETQ. The CDR3 covers 16 residues. The CDR3 DNA sequence: TGCGCCAGCAGCTTGGGTTATCTACAGGGGTCCTACGAGCAGTACTTC. This translates into CASSLGYLQGSYEQYF.

This rearrangement joins TRBV12-3 or TRBV12-4 to TRBJ2-5, with a possible D match to TRBD2 (6 bases). The CDR3 runs to 12 residues. V gave up 5 bases and J gave up 4 bases, with 8 bases separating them. The CDR3 sequence: CASSRLGETQYF. The CDR3 DNA is TGTGCCAGCAGTAGACTAGGAGAGACCCAGTACTTC.

The J gene is TRBJ2-6, the V gene TRBV7-2; no definite D call. The germline V and J ends were trimmed by 3 bases and 1 base, with 4 bases remaining between them. This CDR3 contains 14 residues. Germline CDR1 reads SGHTA; CDR2 reads FQGNSA. CDR3 protein: CASSFLSGANVLTF. The CDR3 DNA sequence: TGTGCCAGCAGCTTCTTATCTGGGGCCAACGTCCTGACTTTC.

The chain carries TRBV19 and TRBJ2-2, with TRBD1 as a possible D gene (5 bases). The germline V gene has CDR1 LNHDA and CDR2 SQIVND (reference sequence). V lost 6 bases, J lost 1 base, and 12 bases lay in between. There are 15 residues in the CDR3. In nucleotides, the CDR3 is TGTGCCAGTAGGCCAGACCAGGGGAACACCGGGGAGCTGTTTTTT. It is translated as CASRPDQGNTGELFF.

This clone came up once. The chain combines TRBV28 with TRBJ1-4, with D possibly TRBD1 on 5 matching bases. CDR1 is MDHEN and CDR2 is SYDVKM in the germline V gene. V was trimmed by 6 bases and J by 6 bases, leaving 14 bases between them. This CDR3 has 14 amino acids. CDR3 sequence: CASSSPGIYEKLFF. The DNA of the CDR3 is TGTGCCAGCAGCTCACCAGGGATTTATGAAAAACTGTTTTTT.

A single count supports this clone. The rearrangement links TRBV29-1 to TRBJ2-7, with 11 positions matching TRBD2. The CDR3 is made up of 14 amino acids. The junction had 5 bases not matched to a gene; V was cut back by 4 bases and J by 3 bases. CDR1 is SQVTM, CDR2 ANQGSEA, per germline. In nucleotides, the CDR3 is TGCAGCGTTGCCGGGACTAGCGGTTTCTACGAGCAGTACTTC. This translates into CSVAGTSGFYEQYF.

The chain uses TRBV7-9 and TRBJ1-1, with no clear D. Trimming left V 6 bases short and J 2 bases short, with 4 bases between. This CDR3 has 11 amino acids. Germline loops: CDR1 SEHNR, CDR2 FQNEAQ (reference sequence). The chain's CDR3 is CASSGNTEAFF. The CDR3 DNA is TGTGCCAGCAGTGGCAACACTGAAGCTTTCTTT.